This TCR beta chain was obtained from a study of blood T cell repertoires in COVID-19. Turning to the study itself: PBMCs, B-cell-depleted T cells, or T cells provided the cDNA or gDNA that made up the material.

There are 17 residues in the CDR3. Germline CDR1 is SGHRS and CDR2 is YFSETQ. Trimming took 7 bases from V and 2 from J, leaving 21 bases between them. In the source study's methods: Amplification from reference gene primers served as the basis for estimated nucleated cell counts. Assay: immunoSEQ multiplex PCR; the TCRdb copy retains only in-frame clones and omits some. V and J calls and clone size are given by that table; D and trimming were obtained from the DNA. This sample has under 450,000 clones, with approximately 90% found just once. This chain connects TRBV5-1 to TRBJ1-4; a weak D match, TRBD1 (5 bases). The TCR comes from a middle-aged woman with COVID-19, enrolled during active disease. Source material: peripheral blood. In nucleotides, the CDR3 is TGCGCCAGCTCAAAAACCCCCCATGGGGCGACTAATGAAAAACTGTTTTTT. Translated, it gives CASSKTPHGATNEKLFF.